The 27 T cell receptor beta chains below all came from one sample that was sequenced in a study of T cells in localized non-small cell lung cancer. Only in-frame clones appear in the TCRdb table, and some are missing; sequencing was by immunoSEQ multiplex PCR. The table lists about 3,100 clones, approximately 23% of them singletons. Sequenced here: normal lung tissue next to the tumor, sampled before any cancer treatment. All receptors come from a woman aged 40-69 years with stage I lung adenocarcinoma.

This clone ranks as medium-sized. The V call is TRBV6-7, the J call TRBJ1-2, with D unclear. TRBV6-7 is known as an ORF, though its function is uncertain. Trimming removed 6 bases at V and 2 bases at J, with 4 bases between. This CDR3 has 11 amino acids. This CDR3 is CASRQNYGYTF. The CDR3 DNA reads TGTGCCAGCAGGCAGAACTATGGCTACACCTTC.

This clone has more than one count but fewer than ten. The chain uses TRBV11-3 and TRBJ2-7; 14 bases agree with TRBD2. The ends lost 4 bases at V and 4 bases at J; junction bases unmatched: 3. Germline values: CDR1 SGHNT, CDR2 YENEEA. The CDR3 runs 15 residues. CDR3 loop: CASSSGTSGSYEQYF. Here the CDR3 DNA reads TGTGCCAGCAGCTCCGGGACTAGCGGGAGTTACGAGCAGTACTTC.

Within the sample, this clone is medium-sized. This chain connects TRBV11-3 to TRBJ2-5; weak D call: TRBD2 (6 bases). Trimming removed 2 bases at V and 7 bases at J, with 14 bases between. The germline V gene encodes CDR1 SGHNT and CDR2 YENEEA. The CDR3 runs 14 residues. The CDR3 loop is CASSLFGGGGTQYF. The CDR3 coding sequence is TGTGCCAGCAGCTTATTTGGGGGAGGCGGGACCCAGTACTTC.

This clone was counted between two and nine times. The chain has TRBV28 and TRBJ1-4, with no clear D. The CDR3 runs to 15 residues. Germline CDR1 and CDR2: MDHEN and SYDVKM. The V end was cut by 1 base, the J end by 0 bases, with 6 bases between. The CDR3 spells CASSLLGSTNEKLFF. The CDR3 DNA reads as TGTGCCAGCAGTTTATTGGGTTCAACTAATGAAAAACTGTTTTTT.

This clone is medium-sized. V and J are TRBV11-3 and TRBJ2-7, with 9 bases lining up with TRBD2. The V and J ends lost 5 bases and 6 bases, in that order; junction bases with no gene match: 8. The length of the CDR3 is 14 residues. CDR1 SGHNT and CDR2 YENEEA come from the germline V gene. The CDR3 is CASSLSGSQVEQYF. The CDR3 bases are TGTGCCAGCAGCCTTAGCGGGAGTCAGGTCGAGCAGTACTTC. The whole variable domain, filled in from reference TRBV11-3 and TRBJ2-7, reads EAGVVQSPRYKIIEKKQPVAFWCNPISGHNTLYWYLQNLGQGPELLIRYENEEAVDDSQLPKDRFSAERLKGVDSTLKIQPAELGDSAVYLCASSLSGSQVEQYFGPGTRLTVT.

This chain connects TRBV9 to TRBJ2-5, with D perhaps matching TRBD1 (6 bases). The CDR3 spans 16 residues. The germline gives CDR1 SGDLS, CDR2 YYNGEE. The V end was cut by 1 base, the J end by 4 bases, with 17 bases between. DNA of the CDR3: TGTGCCAGCAGCGTAACGACAGGCCTACCGGGAGAGACCCAGTACTTC. It encodes CASSVTTGLPGETQYF.

This clone has just a few counts. The rearrangement links TRBV10-3 to TRBJ1-1; TRBD1 might be the D (6 bases). This CDR3 spans 15 amino acids. CDR1 is ENHRY, CDR2 SYGVKD, per germline. V was pared by 2 bases and J by 5 bases, with 15 bases between. CDR3 amino acids: CAISEPGHQGTEAFF. CDR3 sequence (DNA): TGTGCCATCAGTGAGCCGGGACACCAAGGGACTGAAGCTTTCTTT.

This chain links TRBV6-8 with TRBJ1-1; TRBD1 might be the D (6 bases). Trimming took off 10 bases at V and 3 bases at J, with 18 bases between the two ends. CDR1 is MNHGY and CDR2 is SAAAGT in the germline V gene. The CDR3 spans 14 residues. The CDR3, as DNA: TGTGCCATCAGGTACAGGGTAAAGGACACTGAAGCTTTCTTT. Its protein product is CAIRYRVKDTEAFF.

In this sample, this clone is medium-sized. The chain links TRBV11-3 to TRBJ2-5, with 8 bases aligning to TRBD1. CDR1 SGHNT and CDR2 YENEEA come from the germline V gene. J was trimmed by 5 bases and V by 4 bases; bases with no gene match: 9. There are 15 residues in the CDR3. CDR3 sequence reads: CASSSGQTGGETQYF. In DNA, the CDR3 is TGTGCCAGCAGCTCCGGACAAACAGGGGGGGAGACCCAGTACTTC.

J is TRBJ2-1 and V is TRBV11-3; 7 bases agree with TRBD2. Germline V gene sequence: CDR1 SGHNT, CDR2 YENEEA. This CDR3 region has 14 residues. V trimming: 6 bases; J trimming: 5 bases; junction bases outside the gene matches: 7. DNA of the CDR3: TGTGCCAGCAGGCCGGGGGGTCTCCACAATGAGCAGTTCTTC. It codes for CASRPGGLHNEQFF.

This clone has just a few counts. This rearrangement joins TRBV11-3 to TRBJ1-1; tentative D call: TRBD1 (6 bases). Trimming cost V 4 bases and J 1 base, with 10 bases left between them. The CDR3 covers 14 residues. The germline V gene has CDR1 SGHNT and CDR2 YENEEA. Here the CDR3 DNA reads TGTGCCAGCAGCTGGACAGAACCGAACACTGAAGCTTTCTTT. This sequence encodes CASSWTEPNTEAFF.

Only a few counts were recorded for this clone. The chain has TRBV7-6 and TRBJ1-4; TRBD1 agrees at 10 bases. The CDR3 is made up of 14 amino acids. Germline V gives CDR1 SGHVS, CDR2 FNYEAQ. The junction had 5 bases not matched to a gene; V was cut back by 5 bases and J by 8 bases. CDR3 sequence (DNA): TGTGCCAGCAGCCGACAGGGGGCGGAGGAAAAACTGTTTTTT. Translated: CASSRQGAEEKLFF.

The V and J genes are TRBV28 and TRBJ2-7; 7 positions agree with TRBD2. Germline CDR1 and CDR2: MDHEN and SYDVKM. The CDR3 is 13 residues long. V lost 9 bases, J lost 5 bases, and 10 bases stayed unmatched. CDR3 sequence (DNA): TGTGCCAGTAACGGCGGGAGTATTGACGAGCAGTACTTC. Its translation: CASNGGSIDEQYF.

The chain has TRBV11-3 and TRBJ1-2, with D possibly being TRBD1 (5 bases). This CDR3 comprises 14 residues. V was trimmed by 5 bases and J by 0 bases, leaving 10 bases between them. Germline loops: CDR1 SGHNT, CDR2 YENEEA. The CDR3 bases are TGTGCCAGCAGCCCGGGGACTTCTAACTATGGCTACACCTTC. Its protein product is CASSPGTSNYGYTF.

The chain recombines TRBV9 with TRBJ2-5; 9 bases agree with TRBD2. The CDR3 loop spans 18 amino acids. Trimming at V came to 2 bases and at J to 5 bases, leaving 16 bases not matched to a gene. Germline V gene data show CDR1 as SGDLS and CDR2 as YYNGEE. CDR3 loop: CASSVGVSGGAPRETQYF. CDR3 DNA: TGTGCCAGCAGCGTTGGGGTTAGCGGGGGTGCCCCCAGGGAGACCCAGTACTTC.

This clone was seen ten or more times. This chain connects TRBV11-3 to TRBJ2-7, with 11 bases aligning to TRBD2. Looked up from germline, CDR1 is SGHNT and CDR2 is YENEEA. V lost 3 bases and J lost 4; bases outside the gene matches: 5. The CDR3 has 15 residues. In DNA form, the CDR3 reads TGTGCCAGCAGCTTGATTAGCGGGAGGGCTTACGAGCAGTACTTC. It yields the protein CASSLISGRAYEQYF.

In its sample, this clone ranks as medium-sized. This rearrangement joins TRBV11-3 to TRBJ1-5, with D possibly TRBD1 on 5 matching bases. The germline V and J ends were trimmed by 3 bases and 4 bases, with 13 bases remaining between them. The germline gives CDR1 SGHNT, CDR2 YENEEA. This CDR3 is built from 15 residues. The CDR3 DNA reads TGTGCCAGCAGCTTGGGGGAGCAGATAAATCAGCCCCAGCATTTT. Translated: CASSLGEQINQPQHF.

By proportion, this clone is medium-sized. This chain joins TRBV11-3 and TRBJ2-5, with 9 bases that match TRBD2. Germline V gives CDR1 SGHNT, CDR2 YENEEA. The CDR3 spans 15 residues. J lost 5 bases, V lost 5 bases, and 9 bases had no gene match. CDR3 DNA sequence: TGTGCCAGCAGCCCACGGACTAGCGCGAGGGAGACCCAGTACTTC. Translating gives CASSPRTSARETQYF.

This clone is labeled as large. The chain uses TRBV19 and TRBJ1-4; D call uncertain. The CDR3 runs to 12 residues. The V gene's germline CDR1 is LNHDA and CDR2 SQIVND (reference sequence). Trimming took off 3 bases at V and 8 bases at J, with 7 bases between the two ends. The CDR3 reads CASSIGGEKLFF. The CDR3 coding sequence is TGTGCCAGTAGTATTGGAGGGGAAAAACTGTTTTTT.

There are a few counts of this clone. This rearrangement joins TRBV11-3 to TRBJ1-1; D might be TRBD1 (5 bases). Germline CDR1 is SGHNT and CDR2 is YENEEA. The length of the CDR3 is 14 residues. V was shortened by 8 bases and J by 1 base, with 14 bases between the two germline ends. The CDR3 is CASGVVGGNTEAFF. CDR3 sequence (DNA): TGTGCCAGCGGAGTGGTGGGGGGGAACACTGAAGCTTTCTTT.

The chain couples TRBV28 to TRBJ2-6; D call uncertain. Germline V gene lookup returns CDR1 MDHEN and CDR2 SYDVKM. Trimming cost V 1 base and J 0 bases, with 10 bases left between them. This CDR3 contains 17 residues. In DNA form, the CDR3 reads TGTGCCAGCAGTTTATTATACTCGGGCTCTGGGGCCAACGTCCTGACTTTC. This sequence encodes CASSLLYSGSGANVLTF.

The chain recombines TRBV29-1 with TRBJ2-3, with TRBD2 matching 8 bases. With V trimmed by 4 bases and J by 2 bases, 5 bases remained unmatched. In germline, CDR1 is SQVTM, CDR2 ANQGSEA. The CDR3 is 14 residues long. CDR3 loop: CSVAAGAYTDTQYF. The CDR3 bases are TGCAGCGTTGCAGCGGGGGCCTACACAGATACGCAGTATTTT.

The table lists this clone with a few counts. V usage is TRBV11-3 and J usage is TRBJ2-1; D may be TRBD2 (6 bases). The V gene's germline CDR1 is SGHNT and CDR2 YENEEA. This CDR3 has 16 amino acids. The V and J ends lost 3 bases and 0 bases respectively, with 12 bases between them. This CDR3 reads CASSLGGLASYNEQFF. The CDR3 DNA is TGTGCCAGCAGCTTGGGGGGACTCGCCTCCTACAATGAGCAGTTCTTC.

By sample fraction, this clone is medium-sized. The chain combines TRBV11-3 with TRBJ2-6, with D uncertain. CDR3 size: 15 residues. Trimming pared 5 bases from V and 2 bases from J, leaving 10 bases between. The germline CDR1 and CDR2 sequences are SGHNT and YENEEA. The CDR3, as DNA: TGTGCCAGCAGCCTACTGGATGCTGGGGCCAACGTCCTGACTTTC. It codes for CASSLLDAGANVLTF. Full variable domain (rest looked up from reference TRBV11-3 and TRBJ2-6): EAGVVQSPRYKIIEKKQPVAFWCNPISGHNTLYWYLQNLGQGPELLIRYENEEAVDDSQLPKDRFSAERLKGVDSTLKIQPAELGDSAVYLCASSLLDAGANVLTFGAGSRLTVL.

This clone is medium-sized in the sample. The chain is built from TRBV11-3 and TRBJ1-5, with D perhaps matching TRBD1 (5 bases). Germline V gene data show CDR1 as SGHNT and CDR2 as YENEEA. The CDR3 extends over 18 amino acids. The V end lost 4 bases, the J end lost 2 bases, and 21 bases lay between the germline ends. The CDR3 is CASSSPWRGGRGNQPQHF. Written as DNA, the CDR3 is TGTGCCAGCAGCTCCCCATGGCGGGGGGGTAGGGGCAATCAGCCCCAGCATTTT.

V is TRBV6-8 and J is TRBJ2-7; D not resolved. The CDR3 spans 14 residues. V was clipped by 0 bases and J by 2 bases, with 8 bases between them. Germline-derived CDR1 and CDR2 are MNHGY and SAAAGT. The CDR3 nucleotides are TGTGCCAGCAGTTACTCGGCGGTCGCCTACGAGCAGTACTTC. Translation gives CASSYSAVAYEQYF.

This clone occurred a few times. The chain combines TRBV18 with TRBJ2-7, with TRBD1 matching 10 bases. There are 17 residues in the CDR3. Germline assignment: CDR1 KGHSH and CDR2 LQKENI. V was clipped by 2 bases and J by 3 bases; unmatched bases: 10. The CDR3 is CASSPSRGTGAIYEQYF. CDR3 sequence (DNA): TGTGCCAGCTCACCAAGTCGGGGGACAGGGGCTATCTACGAGCAGTACTTC.